Below are 8 T cell receptor beta chains sequenced from a single sample in a study of CD8 T cells in Susac syndrome. cDNA came from about 0.5 to 1 ug RNA primed by random hexamers. TCRdb reanalysed the immunoSEQ multiplex PCR reads using MiXCR and keeps one entry per CDR3 protein. Of around 180,000 distinct CDR3 sequences in the sample, 90% to 95% were seen once. Sequencing was performed on CD8+ T cells from PBMCs. The receptors were sampled from a human donor with multiple sclerosis.

V and J are TRBV19 and TRBJ2-7; D is possibly TRBD1 or TRBD2 (5 bases each). The V gene's germline CDR1 is LNHDA and CDR2 SQIVND (reference sequence). This CDR3 is built from 14 residues. Trimming took 6 bases from V and 0 from J, leaving 12 bases between them. The CDR3 loop reads CASSLGDHSYEQYF. CDR3 DNA: TGTGCCAGTAGCCTGGGGGACCACTCCTACGAGCAGTACTTC.

J is TRBJ2-6 and V is TRBV12-3 or TRBV12-4; D is ambiguous. The V gene lost 8 bases and the J gene lost 2 bases, with 10 bases spanning the gap. This CDR3 is built from 14 residues. CDR3 nucleotides: TGTGCCAGCTCCTGGCAAACTGGGGCCAACGTCCTGACTTTC. This codes for CASSWQTGANVLTF.

This chain joins TRBV28 and TRBJ2-7, with 13 nucleotides matching TRBD2. Trimming at V came to 6 bases and at J to 0 bases, leaving 2 bases not matched to a gene. Germline loops: CDR1 MDHEN, CDR2 SYDVKM. This CDR3 contains 15 residues. Here the CDR3 DNA reads TGTGCCAGCAGCGGGACTAGCGGGGTCTCCTACGAGCAGTACTTC. Translation: CASSGTSGVSYEQYF.

This chain links TRBV7-8 with TRBJ2-7; a weak D match, TRBD1 (6 bases). CDR1 is SGHVS, CDR2 FQNEAQ, per germline. V was cut by 5 bases and J by 6 bases, with 14 bases left in between. This CDR3 has 13 amino acids. CDR3 nucleotide sequence: TGTGCCAGCAGCCCCCACAGGGTGGGCGAGCAGTACTTC. The encoded protein is CASSPHRVGEQYF.

The chain is built from TRBV9 and TRBJ2-1; D remains ambiguous. There are 14 residues in the CDR3. Trimming removed 2 bases from V and 7 bases from J, with 13 bases in between. Per germline, CDR1 SGDLS and CDR2 YYNGEE. CDR3 in amino acids: CASSVGGAVNEQFF. The CDR3 nucleotides are TGTGCCAGCAGCGTCGGCGGAGCAGTTAATGAGCAGTTCTTC.

The chain has TRBV2 and TRBJ1-5; no clear D. The CDR3 has 15 amino acids. The germline V gene encodes CDR1 SNHLY and CDR2 FYNNEI. Trimming left V 2 bases short and J 0 bases short, with 8 bases between. CDR3 residues: CASSERPYSNQPQHF. The CDR3 DNA is TGTGCCAGCAGTGAAAGACCGTATAGCAATCAGCCCCAGCATTTT. Full variable domain (remainder filled in from reference TRBV2 and TRBJ1-5): EPEVTQTPSHQVTQMGQEVILRCVPISNHLYFYWYRQILGQKVEFLVSFYNNEISEKSEIFDDQFSVERPDGSNFTLKIRSTKLEDSAMYFCASSERPYSNQPQHFGDGTRLSIL.

CDR3 nucleotide sequence: TGTGCCAGCAGCTTTGTCCGGGGGCGAGAGACCCAGTACTTC. This codes for CASSFVRGRETQYF. The gene calls are TRBV7-9 and TRBJ2-5, with D perhaps being TRBD1 or TRBD2 (6 bases each). CDR3 length equals 14 residues. V lost 3 bases, J lost 4 bases, and 12 bases lay in between. Germline loops: CDR1 SEHNR, CDR2 FQNEAQ (reference sequence).

This clonotype was counted a single time. V and J are TRBV29-1 and TRBJ1-1, with D unresolved. The V gene lost 5 bases and the J gene lost 5 bases, with 15 bases spanning the gap. Per germline, CDR1 SQVTM and CDR2 ANQGSEA. There are 13 residues in the CDR3. The CDR3 DNA follows: TGCAGCGTTCATGCCGGCGGAGGTACTGAAGCTTTCTTT. The encoded protein is CSVHAGGGTEAFF.